Here is one T cell receptor (beta chain) with its context. Antigen: not known. FACS enriched CD8+ TEMRA cells, while bulk CD8+ and CD4+ were negatively isolated. Reverse transcription of roughly 0.5 to 1 ug RNA used random hexamers. Multiplex PCR with immunoSEQ amplified the TCR beta CDR3 across 54 Vbeta and 13 Jbeta. MiXCR was run by TCRdb on the immunoSEQ multiplex PCR reads, yielding one entry per CDR3 protein. The sample has 120,000 or so distinct CDR3 sequences; over 95% are singletons. These data come from a study of CD8 T cells in Susac syndrome. Findings and limits, study-wide: The CD4+ T cell repertoires in Susac syndrome were not clonally expanded.

With 2 bases removed from V and 1 base from J, the gap between germline ends came to 11 bases. In germline, CDR1 is DFQATT, CDR2 SNEGSKA (reference sequence). The CDR3 has 14 amino acids. Sequencing used CD4+ T cells from PBMCs. This clonotype was obtained from a human donor with Susac syndrome. The V gene is TRBV20-1, the J gene TRBJ2-5; D uncertain. CDR3 loop: CSARLKDFQETQYF. CDR3 sequence (DNA): TGCAGTGCTAGACTGAAGGATTTCCAAGAGACCCAGTACTTC.